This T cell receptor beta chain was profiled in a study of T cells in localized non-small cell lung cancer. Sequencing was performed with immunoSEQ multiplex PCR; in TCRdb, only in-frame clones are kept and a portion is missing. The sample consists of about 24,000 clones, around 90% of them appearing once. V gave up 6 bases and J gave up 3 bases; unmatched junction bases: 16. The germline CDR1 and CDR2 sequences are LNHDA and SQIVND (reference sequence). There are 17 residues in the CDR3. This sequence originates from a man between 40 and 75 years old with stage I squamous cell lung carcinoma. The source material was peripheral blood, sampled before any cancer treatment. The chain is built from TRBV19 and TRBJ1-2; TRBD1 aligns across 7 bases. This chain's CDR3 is CASSSSPLTGKDYGYTF. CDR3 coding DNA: TGTGCCAGTAGCTCTTCCCCTTTGACAGGGAAGGACTATGGCTACACCTTC.